This T cell receptor beta chain derives from a study of T cells in Graves' hyperthyroidism and ophthalmopathy. In its sample, this clonotype was seen many times. The CDR3 length is 15 residues. CDR1 SQVTM and CDR2 ANQGSEA come from the germline V gene. Unmatched junction bases numbered 7, after V lost 6 bases and J lost 2 bases. Amplification of TCR beta CDR3 regions was performed using RNA transcripts as template. The study used the HTBI primer set for a first-round RT-PCR of the TCR CDR3. TCRdb re-called the multiplex PCR reads through MiXCR, storing one row per CDR3 protein. The sample has under 300,000 distinct CDR3 sequences, about 25% seen once.

The chain is built from TRBV29-1 and TRBJ2-2; 9 bases agree with TRBD2. Sequencing used blood. This receptor was taken from a man aged 35 to 55 with Graves' hyperthyroidism that later progressed to Graves' ophthalmopathy. CDR3 protein: CSVETGTSNTGELFF. The CDR3 DNA reads TGCAGCGTCGAAACCGGGACTAGCAACACCGGGGAGCTGTTTTTT.